The entry below gives a single TCR beta chain sequence along with its context. The data were obtained in a study of blood T cell repertoires in COVID-19. At the level of the study: From the United States, Italy and Spain came samples of acute and convalescent COVID-19.

Original processing methods: Counts of nucleated cells, estimated from reference gene primer amplification, were obtained. Libraries were prepared by immunoSEQ multiplex PCR; TCRdb keeps only in-frame clonotypes and omits some of them. V and J calls and clone size are those listed in that table; D and trimming were worked out from the DNA. Found here are 35,000 to 45,000 clones, over 75% of them singletons; the top ten hold approximately 30%. CDR1 is LNHDA and CDR2 is SQIVND in the germline V gene (reference sequence). The V gene end was trimmed by 7 bases and the J gene end by 1 base; junction bases not matched to a gene: 11. The CDR3 spans 17 residues.

Material for sequencing was peripheral blood. This TCR was recovered from a man aged 60 to 69 with acute or convalescent COVID-19. The chain carries TRBV19 and TRBJ2-1, with 9 bases identical to TRBD2. In nucleotides, the CDR3 is TGTGCCAGTATGTTTCGGTTCCTAGCGGGATCCTACAATGAGCAGTTCTTC. It specifies CASMFRFLAGSYNEQFF.